This T cell receptor beta chain was observed in a study of cytotoxic CD8 clonotypes in ibrutinib-treated CLL (dated by TCRdb to the early 2020s). A note on the overall study: The cohort was composed of about a dozen relapsed/refractory and approximately 14 treatment-naive patients; IGHV unmutated status was identified in approximately 17 patients. Partial responses were observed in approximately 24 patients and complete responses in 2; after a median follow-up of around 68 months, remission was maintained in 14 patients and progression was observed in approximately 12. Response samples were taken after a median of approximately 13 months on treatment, ranging from about 6 to 40 months. An average of around 250,000 productive templates and 80,000 to 95,000 productive rearrangements was obtained per sample. Longitudinal samples were obtainable from about 30% of the roughly 90 participants in the trial. Cryopreserved peripheral blood mononuclear cells were collected at three points: before therapy, at response, and at either sustained remission or disease progression. Every remission and progressive disease sample was obtained while ibrutinib was still being received by the patients.

CDR3 length: 17 amino acids, cysteine to phenylalanine. Only the CDR3 portion is preserved as DNA: 51 bases, with reading frame beginning at the first base. Trimming at the junction amounts to 2 bases on V and 2 bases on J, and the germline ends lie 15 bases apart. The germline V gene provides CDR1 MGHRA and CDR2 YSYEKL. A word on this clone: Its recognized antigen is unknown. One base away there is no much larger clone; base qualities are not given.

Overall results and qualifications from the work: An increase in clonality was observed at ibrutinib response, with clonality remaining stable during sustained remission and falling back toward baseline at progression. Sustained-remission and progressing patients did not have matched sampling times, and lymph node repertoires were not examined. Public clonotypes were rare and either contracted or stayed stable during treatment, and the rise in clonality at ibrutinib response reflected the expansion of private clonotypes. At baseline, clonality was higher than in age-matched healthy donors and showed a strong correlation with circulating CD8+ T-cell counts.

The goal of deep resolution MiSeq sequencing was a depth between 1 in 1 million and 1 in 200,000 T cells, and coverage averaged 10x per clonotype. The immunoSEQ hsTCRB Kit was used to generate the TCR beta libraries. Turning to the authors' computational methods: ImmunoSEQ Data Assistant and ImmunoSEQ Analyzer were used for data analysis, and V, D and J genes were assigned according to IMGT definitions. Clonality, which ranges from 0 to 1, was calculated by subtracting the normalized Shannon entropy of productive rearrangement frequencies from one. Only overrepresented clonotypes making up at least 0.05% of each patient's repertoire were included in the public clonotype analysis. Thirteen repertoires from age-matched healthy donors, obtained from immuneACCESS, served as clonality controls. TCRdb limited this immuneACCESS table to in-frame rearrangements with V and J called. A share of clones is missing; checked studies link under half to unresolved V genes, and the rest is unexplained. The D gene and trimming were derived from the DNA, and the V and J assignments and clone size from that table. A total of about 140,000 clones appear in this sample, roughly 77% of them only once. 25% to 35% of the sample is in the top ten clones.

According to the study, the label for this sample's time point signals: approximately 11 months on ibrutinib. For TCR beta library preparation, roughly 2.2 micrograms of genomic DNA were isolated from cryopreserved PBMCs. Longitudinal blood samples from CLL patients receiving ibrutinib monotherapy were subjected to high-throughput TCR beta sequencing. The patients took part in an open-label, single-center phase 2 trial of ibrutinib monotherapy. In this chain, TRBV4-1 is recombined with TRBJ1-4; there is no confident call for the D gene. The origin of this receptor is a human donor with chronic lymphocytic leukemia. Here the sequenced sample was PBMCs, taken after 12 months of ibrutinib treatment. The CDR3 reads CASSQNSAGGTNEKLFF. The base sequence is TGCGCCAGCAGCCAAAATTCAGCCGGAGGCACTAATGAAAAACTGTTTTTT.